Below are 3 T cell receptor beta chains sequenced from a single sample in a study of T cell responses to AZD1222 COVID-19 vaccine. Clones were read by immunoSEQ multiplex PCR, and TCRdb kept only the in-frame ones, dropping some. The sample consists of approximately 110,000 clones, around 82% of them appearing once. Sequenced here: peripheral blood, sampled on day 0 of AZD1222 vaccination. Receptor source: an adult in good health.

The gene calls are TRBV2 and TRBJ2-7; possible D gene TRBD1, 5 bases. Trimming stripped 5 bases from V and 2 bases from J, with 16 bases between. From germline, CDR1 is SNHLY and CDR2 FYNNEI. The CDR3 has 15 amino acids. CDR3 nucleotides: TGTGCCAGCAGTATCCGCGCCCAGGGCCCCTACGAGCAGTACTTC. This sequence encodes CASSIRAQGPYEQYF.

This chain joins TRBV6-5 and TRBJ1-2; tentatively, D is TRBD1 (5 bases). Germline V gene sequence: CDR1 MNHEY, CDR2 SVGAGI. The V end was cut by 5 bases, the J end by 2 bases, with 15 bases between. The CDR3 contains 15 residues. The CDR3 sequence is CASSTPRQTNYGYTF. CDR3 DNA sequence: TGTGCCAGCAGTACCCCGAGACAGACCAACTATGGCTACACCTTC.

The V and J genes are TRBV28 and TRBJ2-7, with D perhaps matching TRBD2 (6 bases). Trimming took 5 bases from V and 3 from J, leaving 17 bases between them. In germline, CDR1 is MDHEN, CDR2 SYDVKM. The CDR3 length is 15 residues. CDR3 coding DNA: TGTGCCAGCAGTCCCCTCATGGCGGGGCACTACGAGCAGTACTTC. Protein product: CASSPLMAGHYEQYF.